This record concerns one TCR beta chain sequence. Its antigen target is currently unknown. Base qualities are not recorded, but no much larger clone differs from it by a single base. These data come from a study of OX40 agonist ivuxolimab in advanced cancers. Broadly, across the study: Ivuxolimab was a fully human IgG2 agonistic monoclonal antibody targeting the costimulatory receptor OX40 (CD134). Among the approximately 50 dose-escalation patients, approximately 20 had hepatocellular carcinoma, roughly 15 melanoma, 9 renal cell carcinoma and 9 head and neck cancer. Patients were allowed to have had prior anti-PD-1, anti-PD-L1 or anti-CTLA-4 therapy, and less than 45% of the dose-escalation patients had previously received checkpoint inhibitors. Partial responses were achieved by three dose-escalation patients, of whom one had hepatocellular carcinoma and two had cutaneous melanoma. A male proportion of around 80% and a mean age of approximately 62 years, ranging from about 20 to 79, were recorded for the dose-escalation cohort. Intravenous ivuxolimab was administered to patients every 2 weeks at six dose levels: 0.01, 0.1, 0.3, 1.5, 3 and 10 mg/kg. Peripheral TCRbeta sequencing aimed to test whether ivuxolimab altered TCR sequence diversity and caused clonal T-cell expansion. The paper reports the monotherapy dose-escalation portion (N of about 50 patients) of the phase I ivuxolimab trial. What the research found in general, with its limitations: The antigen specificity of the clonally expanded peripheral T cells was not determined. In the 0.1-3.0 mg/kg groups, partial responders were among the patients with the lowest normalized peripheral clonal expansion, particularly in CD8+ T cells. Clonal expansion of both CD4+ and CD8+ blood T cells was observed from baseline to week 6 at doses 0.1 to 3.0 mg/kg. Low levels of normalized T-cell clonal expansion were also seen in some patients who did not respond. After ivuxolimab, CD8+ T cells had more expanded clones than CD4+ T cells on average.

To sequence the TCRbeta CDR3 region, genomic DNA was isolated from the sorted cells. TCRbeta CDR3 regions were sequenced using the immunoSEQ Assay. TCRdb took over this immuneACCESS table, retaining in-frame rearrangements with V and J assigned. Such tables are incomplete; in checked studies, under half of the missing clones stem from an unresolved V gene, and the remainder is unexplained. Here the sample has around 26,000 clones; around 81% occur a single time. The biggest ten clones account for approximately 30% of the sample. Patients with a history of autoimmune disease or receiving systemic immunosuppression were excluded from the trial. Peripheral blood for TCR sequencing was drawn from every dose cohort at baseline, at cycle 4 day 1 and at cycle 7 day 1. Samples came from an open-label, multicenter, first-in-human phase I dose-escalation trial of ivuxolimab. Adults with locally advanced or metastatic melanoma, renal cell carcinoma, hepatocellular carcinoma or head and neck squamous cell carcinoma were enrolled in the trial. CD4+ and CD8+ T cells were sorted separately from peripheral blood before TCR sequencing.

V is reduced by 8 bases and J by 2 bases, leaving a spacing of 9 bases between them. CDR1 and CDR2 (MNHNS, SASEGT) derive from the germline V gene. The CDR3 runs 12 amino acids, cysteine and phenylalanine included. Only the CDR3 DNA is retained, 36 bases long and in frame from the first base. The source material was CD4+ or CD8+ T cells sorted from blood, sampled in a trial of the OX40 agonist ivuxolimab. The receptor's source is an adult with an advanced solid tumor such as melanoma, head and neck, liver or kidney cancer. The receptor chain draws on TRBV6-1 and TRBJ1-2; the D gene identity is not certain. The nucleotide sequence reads TGTGCCAGCGCCTCTGGGAACTATGGCTACACCTTC. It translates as CASASGNYGYTF.